A selection of T cell receptor beta chains follows, all from one sample in a study of cytomegalovirus exposure and HLA in healthy donors. Repertoires were generated with immunoSEQ multiplex PCR, while TCRdb's copy carries only in-frame clones and drops some. The sample has approximately 92,000 clones, about three quarters seen once. The sequenced material came from PBMCs. These receptor sequences come from a man between 60 and 75 years old in good health and CMV-seronegative. Both conserved end residues are part of each CDR3. D genes are given only for firm matches. Some rows mark clone size as missing; the rest say once, few, many or name a class of expanded clone.

TRBV6-5	.	.	TRBJ2-7	CASTGTRGNGYF	TGTGCCAGTACCGGGACAAGGGGCAATGGGTACTTC
TRBV5-1	.	.	TRBJ1-3	CASSSGGSGNTIYF	TGCGCCAGCAGCTCCGGGGGCTCTGGAAACACCATATATTTT
TRBV5-1	.	TRBD1	TRBJ2-7	CASSLDQGVSYEQYF	TGCGCCAGCAGCTTGGATCAGGGGGTGTCCTACGAGCAGTACTTC
TRBV6-1	.	TRBD2	TRBJ2-3	CASSEAAGGDTQYF	TGTGCCAGCAGTGAAGCGGCGGGGGGGGATACGCAGTATTTT
TRBV29-1	.	.	TRBJ1-1	CSVILSTGSTEAFF	TGCAGCGTTATCCTTTCGACAGGAAGTACTGAAGCTTTCTTT
TRBV5-4	few	.	TRBJ1-4	CASSLGRGRTNEKLFF	TGTGCCAGCAGCTTAGGACGGGGGAGGACTAATGAAAAACTGTTTTTT
TRBV19	.	TRBD2	TRBJ2-3	CASSFVLAGHTDTQYF	TGTGCCAGTAGCTTCGTACTAGCGGGACACACAGATACGCAGTATTTT
TRBV6-1	once	.	TRBJ1-2	CASSEAGLSWHGYTF	TGTGCCAGCAGTGAAGCCGGACTTTCCTGGCATGGCTACACCTTC
TRBV6-1	.	TRBD2	TRBJ2-5	CASREAGGVRETQYF	TGTGCCAGCAGAGAAGCGGGAGGGGTTCGAGAGACCCAGTACTTC
TRBV7-8	.	.	TRBJ2-3	CASSLGQSTDTQYF	TGTGCCAGCAGCTTAGGACAGTCCACAGATACGCAGTATTTT
TRBV5-6	few	.	TRBJ1-1	CASSFGTGLNTEAFF	TGTGCCAGCAGCTTTGGAACGGGTCTGAACACTGAAGCTTTCTTT
TRBV7-2	.	.	TRBJ2-1	CASASDLTYNEQFF	TGTGCCAGCGCCTCCGACTTGACCTACAATGAGCAGTTCTTC
TRBV28	few	TRBD1	TRBJ2-7	CASSLTGGSDEQYF	TGTGCCAGCAGTTTAACAGGGGGCTCGGACGAGCAGTACTTC
TRBV5-1	.	.	TRBJ2-7	CASSFRGRVTPYEQYF	TGCGCCAGCAGCTTTAGGGGGAGGGTGACCCCTTACGAGCAGTACTTC
TRBV15	once	TRBD1	TRBJ1-6	CATSRDRGSNSPLHF	TGTGCCACCAGCAGGGACAGGGGATCTAATTCACCCCTCCACTTT
TRBV29-1	once	.	TRBJ1-1	CSSGHGPTEAFF	TGCAGCTCTGGACACGGGCCCACTGAAGCTTTCTTT